The 9 T cell receptor beta chains in this list originate from one sample, sequenced in a study of healthy donors' naive CD4 and CD8 T cells (dated by TCRdb to between 2014 and 2017). The instrument given in TCRdb is 454 GS FLX Titanium. A previously published linear amplification protocol was used to construct TCR libraries from about 500 ng of total RNA. The raw public reads went through TCRdb reprocessing: fastp at Q25, MiXCR clone calling, in-frame beta chains kept. Rows are combined by CDR3 protein, so each entry shows the most common genes and DNA. In this sample the table shows approximately 180,000 distinct CDR3 sequences, about 74% of which occur a single time. About 2.3% of the sample is in the top ten clones. Material for sequencing was naive CD4+ and CD8+ T cells sorted from blood, pooled from several donors. The cell subset or site label corresponds to: FACS-sorted naive CD4+ (CD45RO-CD45RA+) and naive CD8+ (CD45RA+CD27bright) T cells. All receptors derive from a pool of human donors in good health; the sample pools cells from several healthy donors.

The rearrangement uses TRBV5-4 and TRBJ2-2; weak D call: TRBD2 (6 bases). Germline loops: CDR1 SGHNT, CDR2 YYREEE (reference sequence). Trimming took off 3 bases at V and 5 bases at J, with 8 bases between the two ends. The CDR3 has 13 amino acids. The CDR3 sequence: CASSWDSTGELFF. CDR3 in DNA: TGTGCCAGCAGCTGGGACTCAACCGGGGAGCTGTTTTTT. The whole variable domain, filled in from reference TRBV5-4 and TRBJ2-2, reads ETGVTQSPTHLIKTRGQQVTLRCSSQSGHNTVSWYQQALGQGPQFIFQYYREEENGRGNFPPRFSGLQFPNYSSELNVNALELDDSALYLCASSWDSTGELFFGEGSRLTVL.

The gene calls are TRBV5-1 and TRBJ2-3; D remains unclear. CDR3 length equals 14 residues. V was trimmed by 5 bases and J by 2 bases, leaving 12 bases between them. Per germline, CDR1 SGHRS and CDR2 YFSETQ. DNA for the CDR3: TGCGCCAGCAGGTGGACGAGCGACACAGATACGCAGTATTTT. Amino acids: CASRWTSDTDTQYF.

Only one count was recorded for this clonotype. The chain joins TRBV10-3 to TRBJ1-3; no firm D call. Germline V gene lookup returns CDR1 ENHRY and CDR2 SYGVKD. The CDR3 is made up of 15 amino acids. The ends were cut back, 7 bases at V and 0 bases at J, with 13 bases in the middle. This chain's CDR3 is CAITADPYSGNTIYF. CDR3 DNA sequence: TGTGCCATCACCGCCGACCCGTACTCTGGAAACACCATATATTTT.

The chain links TRBV29-1 to TRBJ2-1, with D perhaps TRBD1 (6 bases). Germline V gene sequence: CDR1 SQVTM, CDR2 ANQGSEA. With 7 bases removed from V and 12 bases from J, the gap between germline ends came to 19 bases. This CDR3 contains 12 residues. The CDR3 nucleotides are TGCAGCGCCCCCCGGGACACCTTGGGGCAGTTCTTC. It specifies CSAPRDTLGQFF.

This clonotype was picked up one time. The chain couples TRBV18 to TRBJ2-1; possibly TRBD2 for D (6 bases). The germline gives CDR1 KGHSH, CDR2 LQKENI. Trimming removed 5 bases from V and 4 bases from J, with 6 bases in between. There are 12 residues in the CDR3. The chain's CDR3 is CASSGLYNEQFF. DNA for the CDR3: TGTGCCAGCTCAGGACTATACAATGAGCAGTTCTTC.

The chain has TRBV7-8 and TRBJ2-5, with D possibly matching TRBD2 (5 bases). This CDR3 is 14 amino acids long. Germline assignment: CDR1 SGHVS and CDR2 FQNEAQ. V was clipped by 1 base and J by 1 base, with 7 bases between them. The CDR3 region has the DNA TGTGCCAGCAGCTTAGGAGGGATCCAAGAGACCCAGTACTTC. Its translation is CASSLGGIQETQYF. Combining the CDR3 with reference TRBV7-8 and TRBJ2-5 gives the whole variable domain GAGVSQSPRYKVAKRGQDVALRCDPISGHVSLFWYQQALGQGPEFLTYFQNEAQLDKSGLPSDRFFAERPEGSVSTLKIQRTQQEDSAVYLCASSLGGIQETQYFGPGTRLLVL.

V is TRBV7-9 and J is TRBJ1-4, with 12 positions matching TRBD1. Losses at the gene ends were 5 bases for V and 9 bases for J; bases not matched to a gene: 4. Germline CDR1 reads SEHNR; CDR2 reads FQNEAQ (reference sequence). This CDR3 contains 14 residues. Here the CDR3 reads CASSPGQGAQKLFF. The CDR3 nucleotides read TGTGCCAGCAGCCCGGGACAGGGGGCGCAAAAACTGTTTTTT.

This clonotype was picked up one time. V and J are TRBV13 and TRBJ2-2; D uncertain. Trimming left V 0 bases short and J 7 bases short, with 3 bases between. CDR3 length equals 12 residues. Looked up from germline, CDR1 is PRHDT and CDR2 is FYEKMQ (reference sequence). The CDR3 is CASSLGNGELFF. Written as DNA, the CDR3 is TGTGCCAGCAGCTTAGGGAACGGGGAGCTGTTTTTT.

The chain has TRBV27 and TRBJ2-1; tentatively, D is TRBD1 or TRBD2 (5 bases each). From germline, CDR1 is MNHEY and CDR2 SMNVEV (reference sequence). CDR3 size: 16 residues. Trimming shortened V by 0 bases and J by 1 base, and 10 bases separated the two germline ends. CDR3 loop: CASSLSGVSSYNEQFF. The DNA for the CDR3 is TGTGCCAGCAGTTTATCGGGGGTTTCGTCCTACAATGAGCAGTTCTTC.